The 13 T cell receptor beta chains given below trace back to one sample, sequenced in a study of cytomegalovirus exposure and HLA in healthy donors. Repertoires were generated with immunoSEQ multiplex PCR, while TCRdb's copy carries only in-frame clones and drops some. Of fewer than 200,000 clones in the sample, 95% to 97% were seen once. The source material was PBMCs. The receptors were gathered from a young woman in good health and CMV-seronegative.

CDR3 sequence: CASSLARPSGVVEQYF. The CDR3, as DNA: TGTGCCAGCAGCTTAGCGCGCCCTAGCGGGGTAGTCGAGCAGTACTTC. The chain recombines TRBV7-2 with TRBJ2-7; 9 positions match TRBD2. CDR1 is SGHTA, CDR2 FQGNSA, per germline. The CDR3 loop spans 16 amino acids. Germline trimming cut 0 bases from V and 6 bases from J; bases unmatched to any gene: 9.

The chain recombines TRBV6-1 with TRBJ2-7; 7 bases line up with TRBD2. The CDR3 spans 19 residues. CDR1 and CDR2 (germline): MNHNS, SASEGT. Trimming cost V 2 bases and J 2 bases; bases outside gene matches: 18. The CDR3 region is CASSEWWSGGHRATYEQYF. CDR3 nucleotides: TGTGCCAGCAGTGAATGGTGGTCGGGAGGACACAGAGCTACCTACGAGCAGTACTTC.

The V and J genes are TRBV19 and TRBJ2-1, with D unresolved. Germline lookup yields CDR1 LNHDA and CDR2 SQIVND (reference sequence). The CDR3 is made up of 15 amino acids. Trimming removed 3 bases from V and 0 bases from J, with 9 bases in between. The CDR3 DNA reads as TGTGCCAGTAGTATCCTCGATAGCTCCTACAATGAGCAGTTCTTC. Translated, it gives CASSILDSSYNEQFF.

The rearrangement uses TRBV2 and TRBJ2-5; 13 bases line up with TRBD2. Unmatched junction bases numbered 15, after V lost 7 bases and J lost 4 bases. CDR3 length: 18 amino acids. Germline V gene sequence: CDR1 SNHLY, CDR2 FYNNEI. The CDR3 spells CASTYHVRLAGGGETQYF. DNA of the CDR3: TGTGCCAGCACCTACCATGTCCGACTAGCGGGGGGTGGAGAGACCCAGTACTTC.

Here the CDR3 reads CASSVGRGYNEQFF. Written as DNA, the CDR3 is TGTGCCAGCAGCGTAGGTAGAGGGTACAATGAGCAGTTCTTC. This chain joins TRBV9 and TRBJ2-1; D is perhaps TRBD2 (5 bases). CDR1 and CDR2 (germline): SGDLS, YYNGEE. The CDR3 consists of 14 residues. Trimming took off 0 bases at V and 4 bases at J, with 8 bases between the two ends. Combining the CDR3 with reference TRBV9 and TRBJ2-1 gives the whole variable domain DSGVTQTPKHLITATGQRVTLRCSPRSGDLSVYWYQQSLDQGLQFLIQYYNGEERAKGNILERFSAQQFPDLHSELNLSSLELGDSALYFCASSVGRGYNEQFFGPGTRLTVL.

The V call is TRBV5-6, the J call TRBJ1-4; 10 bases agree with TRBD1. Germline assignment: CDR1 SGHDT and CDR2 YYEEEE. Losses at the gene ends were 1 base for V and 10 bases for J; bases not matched to a gene: 4. The CDR3 covers 14 residues. CDR3 loop: CASSLRDRGGKLFF. DNA of the CDR3: TGTGCCAGCAGCTTGCGGGACAGGGGAGGAAAACTGTTTTTT.

V usage is TRBV7-2 and J usage is TRBJ2-7, with D hard to call. Germline V CDR1 and CDR2: SGHTA, FQGNSA. V was pared by 2 bases and J by 6 bases, with 14 bases between. CDR3 size: 14 residues. The CDR3 protein is CASSLSWASGEQYF. CDR3 in DNA: TGTGCCAGCAGCTTAAGTTGGGCTTCCGGCGAGCAGTACTTC.

The rearrangement links TRBV25-1 to TRBJ2-2; 13 bases agree with TRBD2. J gave up 4 bases and V 3 bases, and 2 bases lay outside the gene matches. Germline-derived CDR1 and CDR2 are MGHDK and SYGVNS. The CDR3 consists of 16 residues. CDR3 in amino acids: CASSDTSGGATGELFF. The CDR3, as DNA: TGTGCCAGCAGTGATACTAGCGGGGGGGCCACCGGGGAGCTGTTTTTT.

This clone was picked up one time. The J gene is TRBJ2-7, the V gene TRBV27; 7 bases are a match to TRBD2. Germline values: CDR1 MNHEY, CDR2 SMNVEV (reference sequence). J was trimmed by 5 bases and V by 1 base; bases with no gene match: 8. The CDR3 spans 15 residues. The CDR3 DNA is TGTGCCAGCAGTTTATTGGGCGGGGGACGAGACGAGCAGTACTTC. Residues: CASSLLGGGRDEQYF.

V and J are TRBV5-1 and TRBJ2-2; 9 bases align to TRBD2. CDR1 is SGHRS, CDR2 YFSETQ, per germline. CDR3 size: 17 residues. With 1 base clipped from V and 3 bases from J, the junction kept 7 bases outside the gene matches. CDR3 sequence: CASSLTPAGGDTGELFF. The CDR3 nucleotides are TGCGCCAGCAGCTTGACCCCCGCGGGGGGGGACACCGGGGAGCTGTTTTTT.

The genes are TRBV4-2 and TRBJ2-5, with TRBD2 matching 10 bases. The CDR3 is 16 residues long. Germline V gives CDR1 LGHNA, CDR2 YNFKEQ. V lost 1 base to trimming and J lost 4 bases; unmatched junction nucleotides: 6. CDR3 DNA sequence: TGTGCCAGCAGCCAAGTTCCAGCGGGGGGGCGAGAGACCCAGTACTTC. Residues: CASSQVPAGGRETQYF.

Points on this clone: This same CDR3 is encoded by further DNA sequences in the sample. This chain uses TRBV7-2 with TRBJ2-7; 10 bases match TRBD2. The CDR3 consists of 15 residues. With V trimmed by 3 bases and J by 0 bases, 2 bases remained unmatched. Germline loops: CDR1 SGHTA, CDR2 FQGNSA. CDR3 coding DNA: TGTGCCAGCAGCTTCCTAGCGGGGGACTCCTACGAGCAGTACTTC. This codes for CASSFLAGDSYEQYF.

This clone was recorded once. This sequence joins TRBV18 and TRBJ2-2, with D tentatively TRBD1 (5 bases). With 5 bases removed from V and 0 bases from J, the gap between germline ends came to 10 bases. The CDR3 is 15 amino acids. The germline CDR1 and CDR2 sequences are KGHSH and LQKENI. The CDR3 region has the DNA TGTGCCAGCTCATCGACAGCCGCGAACACCGGGGAGCTGTTTTTT. Translation gives CASSSTAANTGELFF.